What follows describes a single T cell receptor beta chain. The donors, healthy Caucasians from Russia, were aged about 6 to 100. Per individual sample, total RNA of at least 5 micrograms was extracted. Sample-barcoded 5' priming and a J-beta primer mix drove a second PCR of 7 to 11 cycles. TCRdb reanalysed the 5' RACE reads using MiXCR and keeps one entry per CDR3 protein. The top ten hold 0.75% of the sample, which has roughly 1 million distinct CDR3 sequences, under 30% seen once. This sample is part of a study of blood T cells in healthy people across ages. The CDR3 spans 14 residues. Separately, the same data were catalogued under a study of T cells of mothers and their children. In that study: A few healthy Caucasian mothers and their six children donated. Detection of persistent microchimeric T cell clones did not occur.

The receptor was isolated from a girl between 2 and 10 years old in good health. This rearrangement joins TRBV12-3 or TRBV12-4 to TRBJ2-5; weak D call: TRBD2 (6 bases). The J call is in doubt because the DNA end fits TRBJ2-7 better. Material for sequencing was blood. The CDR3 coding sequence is TGTGCCAGCAGTATTGCCGGGAGACCCTACGAGCAGTACTTC. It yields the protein CASSIAGRPYEQYF.